What follows describes a single TCR beta chain. This sample was taken from a study of technical replicates of blood from a few donors. Profiling relied on immunoSEQ multiplex PCR, and the TCRdb table lists in-frame clones only, not all of them. The sample shows 50,000 to 60,000 clones, 91% of them seen only once. J gave up 3 bases and V 3 bases, and 7 bases lay outside the gene matches. Germline CDR1 is SGDLS and CDR2 is YYNGEE. This CDR3 is 15 amino acids long. The V call is TRBV9, the J call TRBJ2-3, with 7 bases fitting TRBD2. Sample: PBMCs. The sequence was collected from a human donor in good health. Some clones in this sample may be carry-over from other donors' samples. The CDR3 sequence is CASSAGGRGTDTQYF. CDR3 sequence (DNA): TGTGCCAGCAGCGCCGGCGGGAGAGGGACAGATACGCAGTATTTT. Full variable domain (rest looked up from reference TRBV9 and TRBJ2-3): DSGVTQTPKHLITATGQRVTLRCSPRSGDLSVYWYQQSLDQGLQFLIQYYNGEERAKGNILERFSAQQFPDLHSELNLSSLELGDSALYFCASSAGGRGTDTQYFGPGTRLTVL.